The 6 T cell receptor beta chains below all came from one sample that was sequenced in a study of Tregs in tolerant kidney transplant recipients. The repertoire was sequenced with immunoSEQ multiplex PCR; TCRdb's copy has only in-frame clones and lacks some. This listing includes some 15,000 clones. The nonmyeloablative bone marrow transplants came from related graft donors, with transient mixed chimerism. The specimen was CD4+ T cells from blood (PBMCs), collected 12 months after the transplant. These receptors all stem from a human patient who received a combined kidney and bone marrow transplant. T cells may partly derive from the graft donor.

A note on this clone: The DNA ends 3 residues before the CDR3 does, and the rest of the CDR3 is filled in from the germline J gene. The chain carries TRBV5-1 and TRBJ1-1; D is undetermined. This CDR3 is built from 14 residues. V was trimmed by 6 bases and J by 1 base, leaving 13 bases between them. Germline CDR1 SGHRS, CDR2 YFSETQ. The CDR3 DNA, read in part, is TGCGCCAGCAAAGAACGCCGGGGGAACACTGAA. Its translation: CASKERRGNTE. The CDR3 reads in full as CASKERRGNTEAFF.

About this clone itself: The read gets to within 3 residues of the CDR3 end, and the germline J gene fills in the rest. This chain connects TRBV4-2 to TRBJ2-2; TRBD2 matches 10 bases. Per the germline V gene, CDR1 is LGHNA and CDR2 is YNFKEQ. This CDR3 is built from 18 residues. With V trimmed by 0 bases and J by 7 bases, 11 bases remained unmatched. The CDR3 region is CASSQEIPAGGRRGELFF. CDR3 DNA, as far as it was read: TGTGCCAGCAGCCAAGAGATACCAGCGGGAGGGCGGCGCGGGGAG.

Worth noting for this clone: The read terminates 3 residues ahead of where the CDR3 ends, so the germline J gene completes it. The chain uses TRBV19 and TRBJ2-7, with D maybe TRBD1 (6 bases). Between the trimmed V and J ends, which lost 3 bases and 2 bases, there was a span of 17 bases. This CDR3 is built from 16 residues. Germline CDR1 reads LNHDA; CDR2 reads SQIVND (reference sequence). The CDR3 bases that were read are TGTGCCAGTAGTATTTCCCTGACAGGTAATCCCTACGAG. This sequence encodes CASSISLTGNPYE. The complete CDR3 protein is CASSISLTGNPYEQYF. The variable domain in full, with the rest retrieved from reference TRBV19 and TRBJ2-7, is DGGITQSPKYLFRKEGQNVTLSCEQNLNHDAMYWYRQDPGQGLRLIYYSQIVNDFQKGDIAEGYSVSREKKESFPLTVTSAQKNPTAFYLCASSISLTGNPYEQYFGPGTRLTVT.

Concerning this clone: The read stops 3 residues short of the end of the CDR3; the missing end is completed from the germline J gene. V gene TRBV19 combines with J gene TRBJ1-5, with D possibly matching TRBD1 (6 bases). Germline V gene sequence: CDR1 LNHDA, CDR2 SQIVND (reference sequence). With 7 bases removed from V and 5 bases from J, the gap between germline ends came to 18 bases. The CDR3 is 15 residues long. The sequenced CDR3 bases are TGTGCCAGTACCTACCGCCGGGACACCCATCAGCCC. Translating it yields CASTYRRDTHQP. The entire CDR3 sequence reads CASTYRRDTHQPQHF.

For this clone: Read sequence stops 3 residues before the CDR3 end, and the germline J gene provides the missing end. The chain combines TRBV20-1 with TRBJ1-2; 7 positions agree with TRBD1. V lost 1 base, J lost 5 bases, and 7 bases stayed unmatched. The CDR3 extends over 14 amino acids. The germline gives CDR1 DFQATT, CDR2 SNEGSKA (reference sequence). The CDR3 loop is CSARGGDRKYGYTF. CDR3 DNA, as far as it was read: TGCAGTGCTAGAGGGGGGGACAGAAAATATGGC.

On this clone: The read ends 3 residues early relative to the CDR3; the germline J gene fills the gap. The chain combines TRBV13 with TRBJ2-7; D not certain. The ends were cut back, 3 bases at V and 0 bases at J, with 9 bases in the middle. This CDR3 is built from 14 residues. Germline CDR1 PRHDT, CDR2 FYEKMQ (reference sequence). The CDR3 sequence is CASSFAASSYEQYF. The CDR3 bases that were read are TGTGCCAGCAGCTTCGCTGCGAGCTCCTACGAG.